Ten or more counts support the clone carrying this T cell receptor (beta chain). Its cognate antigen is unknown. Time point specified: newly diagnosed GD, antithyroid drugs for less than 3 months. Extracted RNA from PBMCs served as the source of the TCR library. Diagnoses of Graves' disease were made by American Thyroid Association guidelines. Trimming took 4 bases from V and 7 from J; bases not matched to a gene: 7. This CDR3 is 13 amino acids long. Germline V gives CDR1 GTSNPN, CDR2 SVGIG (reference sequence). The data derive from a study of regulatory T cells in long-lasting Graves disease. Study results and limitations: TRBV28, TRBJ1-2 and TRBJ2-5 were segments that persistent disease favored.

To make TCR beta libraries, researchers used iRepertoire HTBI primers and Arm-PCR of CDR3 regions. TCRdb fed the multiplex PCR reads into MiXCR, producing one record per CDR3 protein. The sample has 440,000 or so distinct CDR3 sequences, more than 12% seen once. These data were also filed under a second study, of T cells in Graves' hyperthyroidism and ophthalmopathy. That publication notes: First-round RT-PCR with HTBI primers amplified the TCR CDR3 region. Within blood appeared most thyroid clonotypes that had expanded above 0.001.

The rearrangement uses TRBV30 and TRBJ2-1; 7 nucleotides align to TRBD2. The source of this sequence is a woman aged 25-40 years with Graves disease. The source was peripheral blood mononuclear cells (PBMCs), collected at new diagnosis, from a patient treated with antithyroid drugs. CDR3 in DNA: TGTGCCTGGACCCGCGGGAGATGGAATGAGCAGTTCTTC. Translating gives CAWTRGRWNEQFF.